This T cell receptor beta chain is drawn from a study of identical twins (dated by TCRdb to 2016 to 2017). Regarding the study in general: To test whether fetal clonotypes persist, the study used deep sequencing on TCR alpha and beta repertoires from monozygotic twins, unrelated adults of various ages, and cord blood. Replicate twin experiments were performed at different times using different library preparation protocols to rule out contamination. General findings and caveats noted by the study authors: A weaker excess of twin sharing was found in beta out-of-frame sequences because the signal-to-noise ratio was lowered by fewer shared sequences. Conclusions relied on cross-sectional statistical analysis, since the same donors could not be followed over many years. Compared with coincidental sharing between unrelated individuals, out-of-frame TCR alpha sequences shared between twins showed an excess of sequences with low generation probability. In monozygotic twins, out-of-frame TCR alpha sharing was systematically underestimated by recombination models, although the models agreed with sharing between unrelated individuals. Abundant cord blood beta clonotypes carried fewer insertions; young adult naive repertoires showed a weaker similar trend, while memory repertoires showed none. Zero-insertion analyses could be partly confounded by invariant T cells such as MAIT and iNKT, although diverse VJ usage argued against such confounding for most clonotypes.

In the germline V gene (reference sequence), CDR1 corresponds to MNHNY and CDR2 to SVGAGI. V was cut back by 6 bases and J by 11 bases, leaving a gap of 3 bases between them. There are 8 amino acids in the CDR3, from cysteine to phenylalanine inclusive. Left in the record is the CDR3 DNA by itself, 24 bases read in frame from the first base. The library was produced with 5' RACE. The sequencer was an Illumina HiSeq 2000. A universal primer binding site was added through template switching, and the final cDNA carried a unique molecular identifier so that TCR cDNA molecules could be counted accurately. Specific primers in the conserved constant-segment region were used to synthesize first-strand cDNA for the TCR alpha and beta chains. To control for contamination, each cDNA library was double barcoded with a SMART-Mk sample barcode plus Illumina barcodes. TruSeq adapter sequences, together with Illumina sample barcodes, were added in two successive PCR steps. Sequencing of the TCR alpha and beta cDNA libraries was done on the Illumina HiSeq platform using custom primers. The paper's processing steps were these. Raw reads were processed with MiGEC to extract unique molecular identifiers, and MiXCR was used to determine CDR3 positions. Recombination models were inferred per individual with the repgenHMM and IGoR tools using an EM algorithm. Shared clonotype analysis was performed with the tcR package in R, normalizing sharing by the product of cloneset sizes. To study raw recombination without the effects of thymic and clonal selection, out-of-frame nonproductive sequences were analyzed. TCRdb handled the public reads itself, with Q25 trimming in fastp and clone calling in MiXCR, and kept productive beta chains. Every CDR3 protein is listed once, alongside the most common genes and DNA of its rows. TCRdb assigned the V and J calls; the authors' analysis was not used. Across this sample there are fewer than 650,000 distinct CDR3 sequences, with about 7.1% seen only once. Together, the top ten hold less than 2% of the sample.

Only healthy Caucasian donors were included. The twin cohort consisted of three pairs of female monozygotic twins, all aged roughly 18 to 30 years. Peripheral blood mononuclear cells were used as the source from which RNA for TCR libraries was isolated. In this sample, this clonotype turned up many times. Its antigen remains unidentified. Base qualities are not recorded, but no much larger clone differs from it by a single base. In addition, the sample was reused for a study of yellow fever vaccine responses in identical twins. The second study reports: According to the authors, in identical twins the way T cells responded to vaccination appeared partly convergent and partly personalized. In identical twins, the study followed T cell clones that responded to the vaccine with precision.

The origin of this receptor is a woman aged 18-30 years in good health. Input material: PBMCs. The chain was built from TRBV6-6 and TRBJ2-3; there is no confident call for the D gene. The DNA reads TGTGCCAGCAGCGAGCAGTATTTT. Its product reads: CASSEQYF.